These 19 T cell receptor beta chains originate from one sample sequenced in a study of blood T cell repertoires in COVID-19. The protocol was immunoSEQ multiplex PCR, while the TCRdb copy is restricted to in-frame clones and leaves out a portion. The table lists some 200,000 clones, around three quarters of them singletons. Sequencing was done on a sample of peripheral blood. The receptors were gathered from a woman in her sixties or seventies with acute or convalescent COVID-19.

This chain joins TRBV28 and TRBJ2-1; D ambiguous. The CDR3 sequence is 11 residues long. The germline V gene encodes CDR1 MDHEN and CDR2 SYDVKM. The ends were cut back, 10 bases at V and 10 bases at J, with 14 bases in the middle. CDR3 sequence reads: CATSVRVEQFF. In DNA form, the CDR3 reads TGTGCCACGAGCGTCCGGGTAGAGCAGTTCTTC.

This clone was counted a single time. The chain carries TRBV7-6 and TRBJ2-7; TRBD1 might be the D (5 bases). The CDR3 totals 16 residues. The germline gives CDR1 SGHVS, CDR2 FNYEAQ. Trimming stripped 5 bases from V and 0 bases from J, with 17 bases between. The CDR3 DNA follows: TGTGCCAGCAGCCCGCTGACAGAGTTTATCTCCTACGAGCAGTACTTC. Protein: CASSPLTEFISYEQYF.

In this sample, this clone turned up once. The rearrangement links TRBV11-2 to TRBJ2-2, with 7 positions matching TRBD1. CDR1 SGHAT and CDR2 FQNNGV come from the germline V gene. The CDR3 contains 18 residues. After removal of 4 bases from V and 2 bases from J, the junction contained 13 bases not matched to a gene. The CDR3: CASSSVPGQHFNTGELFF. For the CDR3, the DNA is TGTGCCAGCAGCTCAGTCCCGGGACAGCATTTTAACACCGGGGAGCTGTTTTTT.

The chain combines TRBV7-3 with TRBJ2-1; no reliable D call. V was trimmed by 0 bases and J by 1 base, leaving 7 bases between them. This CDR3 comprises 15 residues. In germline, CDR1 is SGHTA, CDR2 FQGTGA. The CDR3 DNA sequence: TGTGCCAGCAGCTTAACGAGCGTTTCCTACAATGAGCAGTTCTTC. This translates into CASSLTSVSYNEQFF.

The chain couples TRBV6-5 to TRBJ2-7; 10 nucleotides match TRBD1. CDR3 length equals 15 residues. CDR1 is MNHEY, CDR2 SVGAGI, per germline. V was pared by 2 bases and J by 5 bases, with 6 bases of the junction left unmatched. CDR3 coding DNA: TGTGCCAGCAGTTACCGGGACAGGGGTACCCACGAGCAGTACTTC. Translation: CASSYRDRGTHEQYF.

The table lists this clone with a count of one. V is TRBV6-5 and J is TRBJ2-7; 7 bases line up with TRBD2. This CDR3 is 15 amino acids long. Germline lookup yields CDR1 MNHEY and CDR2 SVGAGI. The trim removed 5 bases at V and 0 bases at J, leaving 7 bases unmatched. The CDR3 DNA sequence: TGTGCCAGCAGTCTCACTAGCGCGAGCTCCTACGAGCAGTACTTC. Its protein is CASSLTSASSYEQYF.

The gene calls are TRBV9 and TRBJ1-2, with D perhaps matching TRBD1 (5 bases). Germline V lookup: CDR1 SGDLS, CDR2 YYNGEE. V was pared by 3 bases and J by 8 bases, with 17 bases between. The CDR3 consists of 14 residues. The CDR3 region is CASSADVGQGGYTF. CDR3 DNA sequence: TGTGCCAGCAGCGCCGATGTCGGGCAGGGAGGCTACACCTTC.

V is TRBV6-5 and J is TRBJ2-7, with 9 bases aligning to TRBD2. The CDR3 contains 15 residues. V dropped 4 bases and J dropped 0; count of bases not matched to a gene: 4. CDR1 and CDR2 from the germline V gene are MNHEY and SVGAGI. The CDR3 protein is CASSFLSGSSYEQYF. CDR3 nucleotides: TGTGCCAGCAGTTTCCTTAGCGGGAGCTCCTACGAGCAGTACTTC.

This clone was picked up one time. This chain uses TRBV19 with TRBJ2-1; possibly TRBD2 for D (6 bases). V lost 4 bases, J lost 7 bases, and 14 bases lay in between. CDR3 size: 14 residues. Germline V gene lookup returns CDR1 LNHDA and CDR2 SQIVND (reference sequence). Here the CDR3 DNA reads TGTGCCAGTAGTACCGGGGGATTAGGAAATGAGCAGTTCTTC. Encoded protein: CASSTGGLGNEQFF.

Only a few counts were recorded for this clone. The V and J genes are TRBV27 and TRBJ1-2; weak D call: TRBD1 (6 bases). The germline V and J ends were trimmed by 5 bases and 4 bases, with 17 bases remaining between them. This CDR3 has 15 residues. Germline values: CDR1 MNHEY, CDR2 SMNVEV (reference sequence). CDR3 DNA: TGTGCCAGCAGTCAACCGGGGCAGGGGTTCTATGGCTACACCTTC. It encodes CASSQPGQGFYGYTF.

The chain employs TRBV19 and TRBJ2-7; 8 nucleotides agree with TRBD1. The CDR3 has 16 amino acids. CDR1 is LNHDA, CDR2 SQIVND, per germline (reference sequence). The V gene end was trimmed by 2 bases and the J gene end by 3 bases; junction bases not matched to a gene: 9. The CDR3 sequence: CASSIIGAGGRYEQYF. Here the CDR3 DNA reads TGTGCCAGTAGTATAATAGGCGCAGGGGGCCGCTACGAGCAGTACTTC.

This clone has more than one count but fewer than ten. CDR3 sequence (DNA): TGTGCCAGCAGCTTAGATTCAGGGTCAAATTCACCCCTCCACTTT. Its protein is CASSLDSGSNSPLHF. This chain links TRBV7-9 with TRBJ1-6, with D possibly TRBD1 on 5 matching bases. The CDR3 runs to 15 residues. Germline assignment: CDR1 SEHNR and CDR2 FQNEAQ (reference sequence). The V and J ends lost 1 base and 7 bases respectively, with 11 bases between them.

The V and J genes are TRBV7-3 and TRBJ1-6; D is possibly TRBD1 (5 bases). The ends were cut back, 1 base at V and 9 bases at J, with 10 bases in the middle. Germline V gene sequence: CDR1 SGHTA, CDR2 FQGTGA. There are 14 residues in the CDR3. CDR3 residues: CASSLNAQGSPLHF. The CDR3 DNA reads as TGTGCCAGCAGCTTAAACGCCCAGGGTTCACCCCTCCACTTT.

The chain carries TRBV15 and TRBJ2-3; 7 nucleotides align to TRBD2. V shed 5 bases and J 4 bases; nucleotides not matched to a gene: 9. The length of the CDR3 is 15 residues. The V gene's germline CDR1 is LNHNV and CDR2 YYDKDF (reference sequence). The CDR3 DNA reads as TGTGCCACCAGCGGGGAGGGAGGTCCAGCAGATACGCAGTATTTT. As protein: CATSGEGGPADTQYF.

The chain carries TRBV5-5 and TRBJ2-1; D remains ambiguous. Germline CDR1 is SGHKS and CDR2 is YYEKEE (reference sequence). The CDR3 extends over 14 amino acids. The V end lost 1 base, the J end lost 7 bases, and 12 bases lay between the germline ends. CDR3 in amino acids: CASSLLIAANEQFF. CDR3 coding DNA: TGTGCCAGCAGCTTGTTGATCGCGGCAAATGAGCAGTTCTTC. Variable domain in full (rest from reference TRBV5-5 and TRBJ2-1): DAGVTQSPTHLIKTRGQQVTLRCSPISGHKSVSWYQQVLGQGPQFIFQYYEKEERGRGNFPDRFSARQFPNYSSELNVNALLLGDSALYLCASSLLIAANEQFFGPGTRLTVL.

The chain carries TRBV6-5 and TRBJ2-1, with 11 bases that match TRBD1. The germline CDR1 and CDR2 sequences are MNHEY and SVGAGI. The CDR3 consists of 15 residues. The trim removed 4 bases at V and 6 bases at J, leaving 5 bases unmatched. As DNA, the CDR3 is TGTGCCAGCAGTTCCCACGGGACAGGGGGCAATGAGCAGTTCTTC. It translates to CASSSHGTGGNEQFF.

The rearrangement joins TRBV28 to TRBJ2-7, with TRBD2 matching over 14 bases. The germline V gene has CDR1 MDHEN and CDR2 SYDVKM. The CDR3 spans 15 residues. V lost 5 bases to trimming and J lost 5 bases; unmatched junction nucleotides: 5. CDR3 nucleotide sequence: TGTGCCAGCAGTCTGGGACTAGCGGGAGCCCACGAGCAGTACTTC. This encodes CASSLGLAGAHEQYF.

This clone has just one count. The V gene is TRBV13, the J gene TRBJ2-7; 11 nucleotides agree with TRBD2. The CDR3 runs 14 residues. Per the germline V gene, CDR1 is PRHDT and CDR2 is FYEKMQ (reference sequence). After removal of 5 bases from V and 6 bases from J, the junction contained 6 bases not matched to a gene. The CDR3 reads CASSLRGLAVEQYF. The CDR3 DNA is TGTGCCAGCAGCCTTAGGGGACTAGCGGTCGAGCAGTACTTC. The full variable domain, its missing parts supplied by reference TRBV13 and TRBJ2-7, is AAGVIQSPRHLIKEKRETATLKCYPIPRHDTVYWYQQGPGQDPQFLISFYEKMQSDKGSIPDRFSAQQFSDYHSELNMSSLELGDSALYFCASSLRGLAVEQYFGPGTRLTVT.

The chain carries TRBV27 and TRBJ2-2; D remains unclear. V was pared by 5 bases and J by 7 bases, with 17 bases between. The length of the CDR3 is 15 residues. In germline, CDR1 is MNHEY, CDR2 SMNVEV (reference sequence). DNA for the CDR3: TGTGCCAGCAGTCCGTCTCCTAGAGGCGGCGGGGAGCTGTTTTTT. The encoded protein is CASSPSPRGGGELFF.